This T cell receptor beta chain originates from a study of early T cells in non-severe SARS-CoV-2 infection. On the study more broadly: Sequencing used unsorted whole-blood bulk RNA, so chains lack pairing. Findings of the study overall: Comparison of clonotypes with VDJdb favored anti-spike CD8 responses while missing private and CD4 specificities.

Individual cDNA molecules carried attached unique molecular identifiers. TCRdb passed the 5' RACE reads through MiXCR, listing each CDR3 protein once. The sample lists about 63,000 distinct CDR3 sequences; roughly 13% were seen once. Germline assignment: CDR1 WNHNN and CDR2 SYGVQD (reference sequence). The CDR3 runs 16 residues. V gave up 0 bases and J gave up 8 bases, with 14 bases separating them. This clonotype was recorded many times. Its antigen is still unknown. The sequence came from an adult who was a healthcare worker with PCR-confirmed SARS-CoV-2 infection or an uninfected control (not recorded which). The chain joins TRBV10-1 to TRBJ2-6; D is possibly TRBD1 or TRBD2 (5 bases each). The sequencing input was whole blood. CDR3 region: CASSESTLRGTNVLTF. The CDR3 DNA follows: TGCGCCAGCAGTGAGTCGACTCTGAGGGGAACCAACGTCCTGACTTTC.